What follows are 24 T cell receptor beta chains derived from one specimen sequenced in a study of blood T cell repertoires in COVID-19. Clones were read by immunoSEQ multiplex PCR, and TCRdb kept only the in-frame ones, dropping some. The sample has over 250,000 clones; 70% to 90% are singletons. The sequencing input was peripheral blood. These receptors were taken from a woman in her 70s with acute or convalescent COVID-19.

This clone was counted a single time. The V call is TRBV5-4, the J call TRBJ2-7, with TRBD2 identical over 8 bases. This CDR3 contains 14 residues. The V segment lost 0 bases and the J segment 7 bases; nucleotides outside the gene matches: 6. CDR1 SGHNT and CDR2 YYREEE come from the germline V gene (reference sequence). CDR3 DNA sequence: TGTGCCAGCAGCTTGGTAGCGGGGTTTGGTGAGCAGTACTTC. It yields the protein CASSLVAGFGEQYF. Drawing the rest from reference TRBV5-4 and TRBJ2-7, the complete variable domain is ETGVTQSPTHLIKTRGQQVTLRCSSQSGHNTVSWYQQALGQGPQFIFQYYREEENGRGNFPPRFSGLQFPNYSSELNVNALELDDSALYLCASSLVAGFGEQYFGPGTRLTVT.

The J gene is TRBJ1-2, the V gene TRBV7-9; D remains unclear. Trimming took 5 bases from V and 0 from J, leaving 4 bases between them. The germline V gene encodes CDR1 SEHNR and CDR2 FQNEAQ (reference sequence). The CDR3 extends over 12 amino acids. CDR3 loop: CASSPSNYGYTF. Here the CDR3 DNA reads TGTGCCAGCAGCCCTTCTAACTATGGCTACACCTTC.

This clone has a handful of counts. This chain links TRBV12-5 with TRBJ2-1; D is unclear. CDR1 and CDR2 from the germline V gene are LGHNT and FRNRAP. V lost 1 base and J 0 bases, leaving 13 bases between the germline ends. This CDR3 comprises 17 residues. CDR3 amino acids: CASGLAGASSSYNEQFF. In DNA, the CDR3 is TGTGCTAGTGGTTTGGCCGGAGCCTCGAGCTCCTACAATGAGCAGTTCTTC.

This chain connects TRBV4-2 to TRBJ2-1, with 9 positions matching TRBD2. The V gene end was trimmed by 0 bases and the J gene end by 9 bases; junction bases not matched to a gene: 15. Germline-derived CDR1 and CDR2 are LGHNA and YNFKEQ. This CDR3 spans 18 amino acids. CDR3 region: CASSQEVGRRGGRSEQFF. In DNA, the CDR3 is TGTGCCAGCAGCCAAGAGGTGGGGAGGCGGGGGGGCCGCAGTGAGCAGTTCTTC.

The table lists this clone with a count of one. This chain joins TRBV5-1 and TRBJ2-1; the match to TRBD2 covers 8 bases. The germline V gene encodes CDR1 SGHRS and CDR2 YFSETQ. This CDR3 has 14 amino acids. Losses at the gene ends were 3 bases for V and 4 bases for J; bases not matched to a gene: 3. CDR3 nucleotide sequence: TGCGCCAGCAGCTCGACTAGCGCTTACAATGAGCAGTTCTTC. Its protein is CASSSTSAYNEQFF.

The sample holds a few counts of this clone. This chain links TRBV29-1 with TRBJ2-1; TRBD2 agrees at 7 bases. The CDR3 is made up of 14 amino acids. Germline values: CDR1 SQVTM, CDR2 ANQGSEA. V lost 7 bases and J lost 8; bases outside the gene matches: 14. CDR3 bases: TGCAGCGCTTCACTAGCGTCGGTTGGGGATGAGCAGTTCTTC. This sequence encodes CSASLASVGDEQFF.

V usage is TRBV19 and J usage is TRBJ2-7; possibly TRBD2 for D (6 bases). The V gene lost 3 bases and the J gene lost 4 bases, with 13 bases spanning the gap. The CDR3 length is 14 residues. From germline, CDR1 is LNHDA and CDR2 SQIVND (reference sequence). CDR3 nucleotides: TGTGCCAGTAGTATCGGGCAGGGAGGATACGAGCAGTACTTC. It yields the protein CASSIGQGGYEQYF. Complete variable domain (other parts from reference TRBV19 and TRBJ2-7): DGGITQSPKYLFRKEGQNVTLSCEQNLNHDAMYWYRQDPGQGLRLIYYSQIVNDFQKGDIAEGYSVSREKKESFPLTVTSAQKNPTAFYLCASSIGQGGYEQYFGPGTRLTVT.

The gene calls are TRBV6-5 and TRBJ1-2, with 9 bases fitting TRBD1. The CDR3 totals 13 residues. J gave up 8 bases and V 6 bases, and 7 bases lay outside the gene matches. Looked up from germline, CDR1 is MNHEY and CDR2 is SVGAGI. CDR3 amino acids: CASSSGDREGYTF. CDR3 DNA: TGTGCCAGCAGCTCCGGGGACAGGGAAGGCTACACCTTC.

The gene calls are TRBV5-1 and TRBJ1-2; 12 nucleotides match TRBD1. CDR1 and CDR2 from the germline V gene are SGHRS and YFSETQ. The J segment lost 8 bases and the V segment lost 4 bases, leaving 12 bases of the junction unmatched. CDR3 length: 16 residues. The CDR3 sequence is CASSPRAGTGGRGYTF. The DNA of the CDR3 is TGCGCCAGCAGCCCCCGGGCCGGGACAGGGGGCCGGGGCTACACCTTC.

This clone appeared a few times. The chain uses TRBV2 and TRBJ2-4; 10 positions agree with TRBD2. There are 18 residues in the CDR3. Unmatched junction bases numbered 6, after V lost 1 base and J lost 0 bases. The V gene's germline CDR1 is SNHLY and CDR2 FYNNEI. The CDR3 region has the DNA TGTGCCAGCAGTGAAGGGGTAGCGGGGGGTCTAGCCAAAAACATTCAGTACTTC. This gives the protein CASSEGVAGGLAKNIQYF.

This clone was observed once. This rearrangement joins TRBV18 to TRBJ1-4; 10 nucleotides line up with TRBD1. The CDR3 contains 14 residues. The trim removed 3 bases at V and 12 bases at J, leaving 7 bases unmatched. Germline CDR1 is KGHSH and CDR2 is LQKENI. CDR3 DNA sequence: TGTGCCAGCTCACCTAGACAGGGGGCGGAGGAACTGTTTTTT. This encodes CASSPRQGAEELFF.

This sequence joins TRBV7-6 and TRBJ1-5, with no clear D. Germline V lookup: CDR1 SGHVS, CDR2 FNYEAQ. This CDR3 spans 15 amino acids. V was pared by 5 bases and J by 0 bases, with 11 bases between. The CDR3 nucleotides read TGTGCCAGCAGCGCTAACGGTAATAGCAATCAGCCCCAGCATTTT. This translates into CASSANGNSNQPQHF.

This sequence joins TRBV6-1 and TRBJ2-3; TRBD1 agrees at 9 bases. V was pared by 2 bases and J by 8 bases, with 11 bases of the junction left unmatched. Germline V gene sequence: CDR1 MNHNS, CDR2 SASEGT. This CDR3 has 16 amino acids. In DNA, the CDR3 is TGTGCCAGCAGTGAAATCGAAGGACAGGGGAAGTCTACGCAGTATTTT. Its protein is CASSEIEGQGKSTQYF.

This chain joins TRBV7-2 and TRBJ2-5; 9 bases match TRBD1. Looked up from germline, CDR1 is SGHTA and CDR2 is FQGNSA. Trimming took 5 bases from V and 5 from J; bases not matched to a gene: 6. This CDR3 spans 14 amino acids. DNA for the CDR3: TGTGCCAGCAGCCAGGGACAGGGTTGGGAGACCCAGTACTTC. It codes for CASSQGQGWETQYF.

The rearrangement joins TRBV11-2 to TRBJ2-1; D remains unclear. With 5 bases removed from V and 4 bases from J, the gap between germline ends came to 15 bases. Germline V CDR1 and CDR2: SGHAT, FQNNGV. The CDR3 sequence is 15 residues long. The CDR3 protein is CASSHVFPGYNEQFF. In DNA form, the CDR3 reads TGTGCCAGCAGCCACGTCTTCCCAGGATACAATGAGCAGTTCTTC.

The chain has TRBV2 and TRBJ1-1, with D possibly matching TRBD1 (5 bases). The germline V gene encodes CDR1 SNHLY and CDR2 FYNNEI. Trimming removed 6 bases at V and 1 base at J, with 9 bases between. The CDR3 runs 13 residues. The DNA for the CDR3 is TGTGCCAGCAGGACAGTCCCGAACACTGAAGCTTTCTTT. Translated: CASRTVPNTEAFF. Based on the CDR3 plus reference TRBV2 and TRBJ1-1, the full variable domain is EPEVTQTPSHQVTQMGQEVILRCVPISNHLYFYWYRQILGQKVEFLVSFYNNEISEKSEIFDDQFSVERPDGSNFTLKIRSTKLEDSAMYFCASRTVPNTEAFFGQGTRLTVV.

V and J are TRBV18 and TRBJ1-1; maybe TRBD1 (6 bases). This CDR3 is 19 amino acids long. Germline CDR1 reads KGHSH; CDR2 reads LQKENI. Trimming removed 0 bases from V and 0 bases from J, with 20 bases in between. CDR3 protein: CASSPPFRTLRGLNTEAFF. DNA for the CDR3: TGTGCCAGCTCACCACCGTTCAGGACCTTAAGGGGGTTGAACACTGAAGCTTTCTTT.

The chain employs TRBV24-1 and TRBJ1-5; tentative D call: TRBD1 (6 bases). V dropped 8 bases and J dropped 0 bases, with 28 bases sitting between them. The CDR3 length is 20 residues. CDR1 and CDR2 (germline): KGHDR, SFDVKD. The CDR3 protein is CATIPLRGAVRRNSNQPQHF. The CDR3 DNA follows: TGTGCCACCATCCCCCTCCGGGGGGCTGTCAGACGAAATAGCAATCAGCCCCAGCATTTT.

The V call is TRBV5-1, the J call TRBJ2-3, with 14 bases fitting TRBD2. With 2 bases clipped from V and 1 base from J, the junction kept 6 bases outside the gene matches. Per the germline V gene, CDR1 is SGHRS and CDR2 is YFSETQ. This CDR3 comprises 18 residues. The CDR3 loop is CASSLGRGLAGGTDTQYF. The DNA of the CDR3 is TGCGCCAGCAGCTTAGGTCGGGGACTAGCGGGGGGCACAGATACGCAGTATTTT.

The chain is built from TRBV6-1 and TRBJ2-1; D is possibly TRBD1 (6 bases). Trimming pared 3 bases from V and 8 bases from J, leaving 11 bases between. Germline CDR1 and CDR2: MNHNS and SASEGT. The CDR3 totals 13 residues. CDR3 sequence: CASSERQVDEQFF. The CDR3 bases are TGTGCCAGCAGTGAGAGACAGGTCGATGAGCAGTTCTTC.

The J gene is TRBJ2-1, the V gene TRBV2; perhaps TRBD2 as D (6 bases). Germline lookup yields CDR1 SNHLY and CDR2 FYNNEI. Trimming pared 5 bases from V and 10 bases from J, leaving 12 bases between. CDR3 length: 12 residues. CDR3 region: CASSQLAGEQFF. CDR3 nucleotide sequence: TGTGCCAGCAGTCAACTAGCAGGAGAGCAGTTCTTC.

The chain has TRBV12-5 and TRBJ2-5; 7 bases match TRBD2. The CDR3 totals 13 residues. With V trimmed by 3 bases and J by 3 bases, 1 base remained unmatched. Germline CDR1 is LGHNT and CDR2 is FRNRAP. CDR3 bases: TGTGCTAGTGGTTTAGGACTAGAAGAGACCCAGTACTTC. Amino acids: CASGLGLEETQYF.

This clone was found once. The chain uses TRBV3-1 (or the pseudogene TRBV3-2) and TRBJ1-6; TRBD1 might be the D (5 bases). Germline values: CDR1 LGHDT, CDR2 YNNKEL (reference sequence). The V and J ends lost 7 bases and 0 bases respectively, with 10 bases between them. The CDR3 covers 15 residues. CDR3 loop: CASTGGSSYNSPLHF. The CDR3 DNA reads as TGTGCCAGCACCGGGGGAAGCTCCTATAATTCACCCCTCCACTTT.

This chain uses TRBV11-2 with TRBJ1-2; D perhaps matches TRBD1 (5 bases). Deletions cut 5 bases from V and 6 bases from J, with 19 bases between. Germline V gene sequence: CDR1 SGHAT, CDR2 FQNNGV. CDR3 size: 15 residues. The CDR3 region is CASSPPTRAGHGYTF. The CDR3 coding sequence is TGTGCCAGCAGCCCCCCGACCAGGGCCGGCCATGGCTACACCTTC.